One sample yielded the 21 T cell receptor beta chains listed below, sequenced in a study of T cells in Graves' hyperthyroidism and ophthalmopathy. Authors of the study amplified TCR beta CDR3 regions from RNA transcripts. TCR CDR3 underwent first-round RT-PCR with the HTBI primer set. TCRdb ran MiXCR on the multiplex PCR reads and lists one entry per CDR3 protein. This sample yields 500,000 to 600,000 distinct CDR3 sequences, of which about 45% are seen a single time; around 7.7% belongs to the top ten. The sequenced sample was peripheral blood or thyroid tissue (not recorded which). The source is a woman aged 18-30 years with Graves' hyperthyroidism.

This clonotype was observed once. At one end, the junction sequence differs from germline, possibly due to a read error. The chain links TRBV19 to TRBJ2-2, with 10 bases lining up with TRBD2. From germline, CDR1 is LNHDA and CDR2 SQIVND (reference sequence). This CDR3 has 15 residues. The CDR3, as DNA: TGTGCCAGTAGACGACTAGCGGGCGGTCAGGATGAGCAGTTTTTT. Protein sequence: CASRRLAGGQDEQFF. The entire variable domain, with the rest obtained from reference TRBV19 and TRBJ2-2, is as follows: DGGITQSPKYLFRKEGQNVTLSCEQNLNHDAMYWYRQDPGQGLRLIYYSQIVNDFQKGDIAEGYSVSREKKESFPLTVTSAQKNPTAFYLCASRRLAGGQDEQFFGEGSRLTVL.

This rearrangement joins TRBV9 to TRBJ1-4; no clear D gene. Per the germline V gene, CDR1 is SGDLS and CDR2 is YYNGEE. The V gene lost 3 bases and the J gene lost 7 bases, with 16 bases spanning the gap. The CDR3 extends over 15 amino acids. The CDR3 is CASSATGRAGEKLFF. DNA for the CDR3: TGTGCCAGCAGCGCAACCGGGAGGGCGGGTGAAAAACTGTTTTTT. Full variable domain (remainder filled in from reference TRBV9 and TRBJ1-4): DSGVTQTPKHLITATGQRVTLRCSPRSGDLSVYWYQQSLDQGLQFLIQYYNGEERAKGNILERFSAQQFPDLHSELNLSSLELGDSALYFCASSATGRAGEKLFFGSGTQLSVL.

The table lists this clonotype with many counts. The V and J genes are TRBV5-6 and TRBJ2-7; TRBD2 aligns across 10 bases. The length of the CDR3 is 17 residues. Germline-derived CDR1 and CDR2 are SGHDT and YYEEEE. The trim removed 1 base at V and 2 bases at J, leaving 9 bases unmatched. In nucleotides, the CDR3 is TGTGCCAGCAGCTTGTTAACTAGCGGGACGTTTGCCTACGAGCAGTACTTC. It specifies CASSLLTSGTFAYEQYF.

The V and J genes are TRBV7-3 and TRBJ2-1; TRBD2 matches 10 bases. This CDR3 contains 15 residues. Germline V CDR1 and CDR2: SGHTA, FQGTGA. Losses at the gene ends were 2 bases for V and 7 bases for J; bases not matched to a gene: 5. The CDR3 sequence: CASSLHTSGKNEQFF. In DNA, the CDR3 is TGTGCCAGCAGCTTACATACTAGCGGGAAAAATGAGCAGTTCTTC.

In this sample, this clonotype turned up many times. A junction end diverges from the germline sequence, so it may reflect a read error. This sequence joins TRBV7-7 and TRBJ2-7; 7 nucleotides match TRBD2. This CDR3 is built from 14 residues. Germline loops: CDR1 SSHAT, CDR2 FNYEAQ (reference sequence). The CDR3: CASSPTGTKYEQYF. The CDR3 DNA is TGTGCTAGCAGCCCAACCGGGACTAAATACGAGCAGTACTTC.

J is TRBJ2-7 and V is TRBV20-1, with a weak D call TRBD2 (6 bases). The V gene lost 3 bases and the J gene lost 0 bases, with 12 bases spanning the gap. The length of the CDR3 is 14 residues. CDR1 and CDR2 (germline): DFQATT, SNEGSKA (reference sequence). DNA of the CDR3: TGCAGTGCTAGTTGGGGACTTCGCTCCTACGAGCAGTACTTC. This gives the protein CSASWGLRSYEQYF.

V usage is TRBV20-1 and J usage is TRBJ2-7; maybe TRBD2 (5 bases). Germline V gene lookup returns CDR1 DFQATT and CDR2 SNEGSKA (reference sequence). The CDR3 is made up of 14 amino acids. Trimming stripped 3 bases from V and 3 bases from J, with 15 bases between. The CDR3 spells CSASRGGSFYEQYF. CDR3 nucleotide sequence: TGCAGTGCTAGTCGCGGCGGGTCTTTCTACGAGCAGTACTTC.

CDR3 region: CASSGTSGRERETQYF. The CDR3 DNA follows: TGTGCCAGCAGCGGCACTAGCGGGAGGGAGAGAGAGACCCAGTACTTC. J is TRBJ2-5 and V is TRBV14, with 13 positions matching TRBD2. Germline trimming cut 5 bases from V and 4 bases from J; bases unmatched to any gene: 7. The CDR3 is made up of 16 amino acids. Germline V gives CDR1 SGHDN, CDR2 FVKESK.

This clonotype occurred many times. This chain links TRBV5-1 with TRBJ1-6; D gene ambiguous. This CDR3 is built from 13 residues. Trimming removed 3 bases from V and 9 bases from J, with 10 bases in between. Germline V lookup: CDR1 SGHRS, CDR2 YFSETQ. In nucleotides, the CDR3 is TGCGCCAGCAGCTCCGACGGAGGTTCACCCCTCCACTTT. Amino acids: CASSSDGGSPLHF.

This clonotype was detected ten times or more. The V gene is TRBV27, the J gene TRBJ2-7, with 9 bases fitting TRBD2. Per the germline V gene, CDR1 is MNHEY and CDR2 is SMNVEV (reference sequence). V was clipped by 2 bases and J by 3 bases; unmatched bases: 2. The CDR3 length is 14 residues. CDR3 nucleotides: TGTGCCAGCAGTTTAATAGCGGGAGACTACGAGCAGTACTTC. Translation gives CASSLIAGDYEQYF.

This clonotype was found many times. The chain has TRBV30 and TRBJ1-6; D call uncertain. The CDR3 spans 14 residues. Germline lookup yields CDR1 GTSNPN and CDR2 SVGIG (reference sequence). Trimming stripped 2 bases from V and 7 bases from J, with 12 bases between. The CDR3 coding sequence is TGTGCCTGGAGTACTGGAGGGATGAATTCACCCCTCCACTTT. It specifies CAWSTGGMNSPLHF.

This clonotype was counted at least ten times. The DNA for the CDR3 is TGTGCCAGTACTCTTCGAGGACAGCTCAATTTGGGCACCTTC. This codes for CASTLRGQLNLGTF. The rearrangement joins TRBV19 to TRBJ1-2; TRBD1 might be the D (6 bases). The V gene's germline CDR1 is LNHDA and CDR2 SQIVND (reference sequence). CDR3 length: 14 amino acids. The V and J ends lost 7 bases and 13 bases respectively, with 25 bases between them.

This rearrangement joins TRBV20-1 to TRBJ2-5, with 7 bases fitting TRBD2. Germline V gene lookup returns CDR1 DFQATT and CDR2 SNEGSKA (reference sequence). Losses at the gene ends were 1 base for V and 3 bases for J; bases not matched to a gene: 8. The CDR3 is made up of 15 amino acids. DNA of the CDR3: TGCAGTGCTAGAGGGGGTACTAGCGTGAAAGAGACCCAGTACTTC. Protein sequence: CSARGGTSVKETQYF.

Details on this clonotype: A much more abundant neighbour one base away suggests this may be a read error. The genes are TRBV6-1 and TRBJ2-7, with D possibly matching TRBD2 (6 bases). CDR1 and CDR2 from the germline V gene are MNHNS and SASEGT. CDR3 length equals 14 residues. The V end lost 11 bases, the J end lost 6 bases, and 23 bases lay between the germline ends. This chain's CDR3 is CAGTKTSGTFEQYF. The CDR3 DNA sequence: TGTGCCGGCACCAAGACTAGTGGGACGTTCGAGCAGTACTTC.

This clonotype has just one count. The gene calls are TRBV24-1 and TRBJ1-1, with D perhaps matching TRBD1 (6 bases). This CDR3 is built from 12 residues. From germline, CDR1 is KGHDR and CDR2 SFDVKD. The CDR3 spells CARQVLNTEAFF. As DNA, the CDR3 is TGTGCTAGACAGGTTTTGAACACTGAAGCTTTCTTT.

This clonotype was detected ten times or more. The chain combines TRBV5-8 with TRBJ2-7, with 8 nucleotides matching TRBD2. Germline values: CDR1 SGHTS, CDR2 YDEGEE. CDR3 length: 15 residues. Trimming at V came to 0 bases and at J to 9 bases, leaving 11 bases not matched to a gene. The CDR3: CASSLDPDERGSQYF. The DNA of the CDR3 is TGTGCCAGCAGCTTGGATCCGGACGAGCGGGGGTCGCAGTACTTC.

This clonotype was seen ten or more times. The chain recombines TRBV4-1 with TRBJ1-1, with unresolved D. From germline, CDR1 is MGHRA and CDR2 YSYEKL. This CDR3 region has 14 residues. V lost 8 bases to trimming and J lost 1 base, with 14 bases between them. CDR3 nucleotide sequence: TGCGCCAGCGCGCTCCTTGGTAGGAACACTGAAGCTTTCTTT. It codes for CASALLGRNTEAFF.

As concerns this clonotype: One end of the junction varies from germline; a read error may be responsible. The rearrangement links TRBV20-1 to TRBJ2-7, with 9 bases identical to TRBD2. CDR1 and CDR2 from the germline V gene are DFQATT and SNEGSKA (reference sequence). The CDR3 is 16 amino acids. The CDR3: CSARGEGVSGSGEQNF. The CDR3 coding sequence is TGCAGTGCTAGAGGGGAGGGAGTTAGCGGGAGTGGCGAGCAGAACTTC.

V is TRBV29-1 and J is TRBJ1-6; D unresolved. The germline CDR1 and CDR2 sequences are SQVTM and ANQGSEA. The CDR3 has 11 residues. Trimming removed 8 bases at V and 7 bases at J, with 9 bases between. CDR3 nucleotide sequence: TGCAGCCCAGGCCGGAATTCACCCCTCCACTTT. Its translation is CSPGRNSPLHF.

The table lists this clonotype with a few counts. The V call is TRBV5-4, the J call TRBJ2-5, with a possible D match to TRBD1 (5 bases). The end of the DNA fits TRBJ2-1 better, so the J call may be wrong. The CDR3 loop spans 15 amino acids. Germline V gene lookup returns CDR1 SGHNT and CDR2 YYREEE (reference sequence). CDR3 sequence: CASSFGQARGDEQFF. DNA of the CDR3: TGTGCCAGCAGCTTTGGACAAGCGAGAGGCGATGAGCAGTTCTTC.

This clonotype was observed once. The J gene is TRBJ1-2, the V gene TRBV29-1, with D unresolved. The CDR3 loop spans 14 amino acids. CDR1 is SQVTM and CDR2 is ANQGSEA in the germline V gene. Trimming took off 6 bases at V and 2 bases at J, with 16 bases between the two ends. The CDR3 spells CSVQPRHNNYGYTF. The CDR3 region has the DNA TGCAGCGTCCAACCCCGACACAACAACTATGGCTACACCTTC. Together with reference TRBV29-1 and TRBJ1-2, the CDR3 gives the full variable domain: SAVISQKPSRDICQRGTSLTIQCQVDSQVTMMFWYRQQPGQSLTLIATANQGSEATYESGFVIDKFPISRPNLTFSTLTVSNMSPEDSSIYLCSVQPRHNNYGYTFGSGTRLTVV.